This entry features one T cell receptor beta chain sequence. These data come from a study of blood T cell repertoires in COVID-19. The recovered donors of Cohort 3 showed two negative PCRs, clearance, or symptom resolution. CDR1 is SGHNT, CDR2 YENEEA, per germline. The CDR3 sequence is 13 residues long. Trimming removed 0 bases from V and 9 bases from J, with 9 bases in between. This table comes from immunoSEQ multiplex PCR, and its TCRdb copy is limited to in-frame clones, with some not included. Of some 390,000 clones detected, roughly 86% appear once; the ten largest clones hold 1.7%. Source material: PBMCs or T cells enriched from blood (not recorded which). The chain carries TRBV11-3 and TRBJ2-4; tentative D call: TRBD2 (5 bases). The clonotype was recovered from a woman aged 30 to 39 who had recovered from COVID-19. CDR3 loop: CASSLDRGSIQYF. DNA for the CDR3: TGTGCCAGCAGCTTAGACCGGGGTTCCATTCAGTACTTC. The full variable domain, in which reference TRBV11-3 and TRBJ2-4 provide the parts outside the CDR3, is EAGVVQSPRYKIIEKKQPVAFWCNPISGHNTLYWYLQNLGQGPELLIRYENEEAVDDSQLPKDRFSAERLKGVDSTLKIQPAELGDSAVYLCASSLDRGSIQYFGAGTRLSVL.